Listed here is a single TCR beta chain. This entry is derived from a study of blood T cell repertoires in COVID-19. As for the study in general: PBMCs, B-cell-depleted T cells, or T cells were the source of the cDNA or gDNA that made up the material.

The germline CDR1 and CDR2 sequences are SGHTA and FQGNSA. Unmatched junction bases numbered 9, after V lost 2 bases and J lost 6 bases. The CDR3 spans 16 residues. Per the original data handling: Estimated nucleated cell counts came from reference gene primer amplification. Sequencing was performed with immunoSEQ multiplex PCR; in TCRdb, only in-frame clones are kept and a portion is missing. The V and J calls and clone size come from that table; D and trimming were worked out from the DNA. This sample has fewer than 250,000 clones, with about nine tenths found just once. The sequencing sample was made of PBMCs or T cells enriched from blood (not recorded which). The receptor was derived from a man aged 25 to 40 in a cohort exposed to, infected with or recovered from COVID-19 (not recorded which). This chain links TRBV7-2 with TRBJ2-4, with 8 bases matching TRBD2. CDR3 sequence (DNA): TGTGCCAGCAGCTTACAGCGGGAGCAGGGAGGAAACATTCAGTACTTC. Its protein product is CASSLQREQGGNIQYF.